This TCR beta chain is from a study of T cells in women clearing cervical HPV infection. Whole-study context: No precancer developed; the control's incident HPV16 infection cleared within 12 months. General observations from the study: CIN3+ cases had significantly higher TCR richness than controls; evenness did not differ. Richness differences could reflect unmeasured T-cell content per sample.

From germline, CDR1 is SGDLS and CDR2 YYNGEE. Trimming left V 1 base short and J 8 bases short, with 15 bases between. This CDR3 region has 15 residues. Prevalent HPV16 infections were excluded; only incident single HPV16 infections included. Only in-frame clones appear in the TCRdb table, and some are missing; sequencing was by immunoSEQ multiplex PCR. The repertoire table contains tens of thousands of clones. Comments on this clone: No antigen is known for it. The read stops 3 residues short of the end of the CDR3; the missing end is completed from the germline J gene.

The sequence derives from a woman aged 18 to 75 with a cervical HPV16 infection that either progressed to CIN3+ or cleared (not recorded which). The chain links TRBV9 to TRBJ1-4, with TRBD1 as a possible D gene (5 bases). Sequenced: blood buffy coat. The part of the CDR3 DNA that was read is TGTGCCAGCAGCGTACGAGGGGCGACAAGCGAAAAA. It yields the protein CASSVRGATSEK. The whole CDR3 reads CASSVRGATSEKLFF.